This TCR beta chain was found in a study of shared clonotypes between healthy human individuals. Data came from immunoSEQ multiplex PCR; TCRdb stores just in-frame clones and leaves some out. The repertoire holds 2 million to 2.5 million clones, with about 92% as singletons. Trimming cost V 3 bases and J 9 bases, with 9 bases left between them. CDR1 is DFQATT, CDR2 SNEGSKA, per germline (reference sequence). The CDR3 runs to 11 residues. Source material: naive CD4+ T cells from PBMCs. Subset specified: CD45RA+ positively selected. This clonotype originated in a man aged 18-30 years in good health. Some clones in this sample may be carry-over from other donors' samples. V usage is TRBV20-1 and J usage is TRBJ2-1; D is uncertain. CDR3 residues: CSASIPGEQFF. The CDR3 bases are TGCAGTGCTAGTATCCCGGGTGAGCAGTTCTTC.